This T cell receptor (beta chain) was captured in a study of blood T cell repertoires in COVID-19. Trimming removed 1 base from V and 2 bases from J; junction bases left unmatched: 3. Germline values: CDR1 MNHNS, CDR2 SASEGT. CDR3 length equals 15 residues. Method: immunoSEQ multiplex PCR; TCRdb's copy keeps in-frame clones and lacks some. The repertoire holds hundreds of thousands of clones, with about 90% as singletons. Sequencing was carried out using peripheral blood. This sequence was found in a man older than 75 with acute or convalescent COVID-19. The rearrangement joins TRBV6-1 to TRBJ2-7, with 9 positions matching TRBD1. The CDR3 here is CASSEGTGEAYEQYF. The CDR3 DNA reads TGTGCCAGCAGTGAAGGGACAGGGGAAGCCTACGAGCAGTACTTC.